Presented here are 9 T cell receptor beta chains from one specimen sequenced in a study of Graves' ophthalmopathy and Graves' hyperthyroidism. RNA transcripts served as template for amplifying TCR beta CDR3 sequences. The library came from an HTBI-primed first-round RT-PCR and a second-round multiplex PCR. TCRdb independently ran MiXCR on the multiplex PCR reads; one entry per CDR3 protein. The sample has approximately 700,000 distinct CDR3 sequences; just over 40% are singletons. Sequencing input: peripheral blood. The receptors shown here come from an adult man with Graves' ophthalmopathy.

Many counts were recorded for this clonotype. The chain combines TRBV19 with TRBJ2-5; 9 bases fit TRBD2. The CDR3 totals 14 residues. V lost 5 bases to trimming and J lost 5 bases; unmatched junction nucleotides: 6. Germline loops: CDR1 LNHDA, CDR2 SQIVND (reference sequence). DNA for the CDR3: TGTGCCAGTAGTGAGTGGACTAGCGATGAGACCCAGTACTTC. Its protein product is CASSEWTSDETQYF.

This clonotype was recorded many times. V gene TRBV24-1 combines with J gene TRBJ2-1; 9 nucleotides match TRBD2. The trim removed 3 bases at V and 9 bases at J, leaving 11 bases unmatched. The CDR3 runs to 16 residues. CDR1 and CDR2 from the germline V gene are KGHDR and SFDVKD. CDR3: CATSDLHGLAGSEQFF. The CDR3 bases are TGTGCCACCAGTGATCTACATGGCCTAGCGGGAAGTGAGCAGTTCTTC.

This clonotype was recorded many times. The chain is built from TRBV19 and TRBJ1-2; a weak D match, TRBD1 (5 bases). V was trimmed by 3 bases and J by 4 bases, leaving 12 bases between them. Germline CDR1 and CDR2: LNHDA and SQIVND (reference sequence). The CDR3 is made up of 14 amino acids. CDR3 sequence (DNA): TGTGCCAGTAGTATTGGGGGAACCGTCTATGGCTACACCTTC. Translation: CASSIGGTVYGYTF.

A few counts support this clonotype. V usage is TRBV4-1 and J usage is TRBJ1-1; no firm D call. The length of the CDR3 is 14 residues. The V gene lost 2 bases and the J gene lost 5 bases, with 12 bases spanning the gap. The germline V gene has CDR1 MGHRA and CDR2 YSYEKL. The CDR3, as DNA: TGCGCCAGCAGCCAACCGGTATACAAGACTGAAGCTTTCTTT. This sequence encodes CASSQPVYKTEAFF.

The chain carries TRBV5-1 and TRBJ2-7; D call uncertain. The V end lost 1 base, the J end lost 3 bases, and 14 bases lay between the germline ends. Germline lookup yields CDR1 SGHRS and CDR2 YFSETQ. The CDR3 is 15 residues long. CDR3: CASSLLQENFYEQYF. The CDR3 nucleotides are TGCGCCAGCAGCTTGCTCCAGGAGAATTTCTACGAGCAGTACTTC.

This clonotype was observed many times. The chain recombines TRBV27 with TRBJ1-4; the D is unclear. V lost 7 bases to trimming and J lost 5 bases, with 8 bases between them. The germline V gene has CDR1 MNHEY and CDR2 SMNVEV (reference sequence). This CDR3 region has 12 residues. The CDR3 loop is CASKGLNEKLFF. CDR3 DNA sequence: TGTGCCAGCAAAGGGTTGAATGAAAAACTGTTTTTT.

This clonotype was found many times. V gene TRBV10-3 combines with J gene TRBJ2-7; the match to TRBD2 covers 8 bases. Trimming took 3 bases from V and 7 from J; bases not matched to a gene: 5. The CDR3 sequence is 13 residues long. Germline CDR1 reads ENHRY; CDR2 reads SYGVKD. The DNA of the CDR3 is TGTGCCATCAGTGAAGCGGGAGCGGGGGAGCAGTACTTC. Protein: CAISEAGAGEQYF.

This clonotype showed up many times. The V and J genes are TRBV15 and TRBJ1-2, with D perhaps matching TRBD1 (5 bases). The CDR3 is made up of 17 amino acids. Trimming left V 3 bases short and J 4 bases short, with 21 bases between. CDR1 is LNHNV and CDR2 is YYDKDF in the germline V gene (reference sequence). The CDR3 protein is CATSSIEGMVTSYGYTF. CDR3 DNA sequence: TGTGCCACCAGCAGTATCGAGGGGATGGTTACCTCCTATGGCTACACCTTC.

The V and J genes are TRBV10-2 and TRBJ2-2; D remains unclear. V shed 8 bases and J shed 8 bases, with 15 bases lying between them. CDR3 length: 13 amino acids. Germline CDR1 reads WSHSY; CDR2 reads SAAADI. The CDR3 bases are TGCGCCAGCGCTCCCCAAACCCGGGGGGAGCTGTTTTTT. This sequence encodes CASAPQTRGELFF.